This TCR beta chain came from a study of blood T cell repertoires in COVID-19. V shed 5 bases and J shed 3 bases, with 20 bases lying between them. CDR1 SGHAT and CDR2 FQNNGV come from the germline V gene. CDR3 length: 16 residues. Per the study methods: Amplification of reference gene primers provided the estimated nucleated cell counts. Measured with immunoSEQ multiplex PCR; TCRdb has only the in-frame clones, and not every one. D and trimming come from the DNA, and the V and J calls and clone size come from that table. The data contain about 36,000 clones, roughly 80% of them seen just once; the ten biggest clones take up 2%.

This chain uses TRBV11-2 with TRBJ2-7, with D maybe TRBD1 (5 bases). This TCR derives from a man in his 60s with active COVID-19. The specimen sequenced was peripheral blood. Written as DNA, the CDR3 is TGTGCCAGCAGCCTAGGCACAGGAGTCGTTTACTACGAGCAGTACTTC. Protein: CASSLGTGVVYYEQYF. Drawing the rest from reference TRBV11-2 and TRBJ2-7, the complete variable domain is EAGVAQSPRYKIIEKRQSVAFWCNPISGHATLYWYQQILGQGPKLLIQFQNNGVVDDSQLPKDRFSAERLKGVDSTLKIQPAKLEDSAVYLCASSLGTGVVYYEQYFGPGTRLTVT.